The 14 T cell receptor beta chains in this list originate from one sample, sequenced in a study of cytotoxic CD8 clonotypes in ibrutinib-treated CLL listed by TCRdb under 2021. Libraries came from the immunoSEQ multiplex PCR assay. TCRdb's version of the immuneACCESS table is confined to in-frame rearrangements and falls short of the full clone set. An unresolved V gene accounts for under half of the shortfall where checked; the remainder is of unknown origin. Present in this sample are tens of thousands of clones, 49% of which were seen just once. The top ten hold over 15% of the sample. The input for sequencing was PBMCs, taken before ibrutinib treatment. Source of these receptors: a human donor with chronic lymphocytic leukemia.

V and J are TRBV15 and TRBJ2-7, with TRBD2 matching over 7 bases. CDR3 length: 15 residues. With V trimmed by 5 bases and J by 1 base, 8 bases remained unmatched. Germline values: CDR1 LNHNV, CDR2 YYDKDF (reference sequence). The CDR3 DNA follows: TGTGCCACCAGCCTGCGACGGGGGGAATCCTACGAGCAGTACTTC. This codes for CATSLRRGESYEQYF.

This clone has only one observation. The genes are TRBV11-2 and TRBJ2-5, with TRBD2 matching over 12 bases. CDR1 is SGHAT, CDR2 FQNNGV, per germline. This CDR3 has 16 residues. J was trimmed by 4 bases and V by 5 bases; bases with no gene match: 8. The CDR3 DNA sequence: TGTGCCAGCAGCATCCTAGCGGGGGGGCCCCCAGAGACCCAGTACTTC. It codes for CASSILAGGPPETQYF.

The genes are TRBV19 and TRBJ1-1; maybe TRBD1 (6 bases). Germline V gene lookup returns CDR1 LNHDA and CDR2 SQIVND (reference sequence). Trimming left V 4 bases short and J 8 bases short, with 29 bases between. The CDR3 sequence is 18 residues long. The CDR3 DNA is TGTGCCAGTAGTAATTCTGCTTATTTGGTCGTCTCAAGGGGGGAAGCTTTCTTT. Protein: CASSNSAYLVVSRGEAFF.

This clone was counted between two and nine times. CDR3 bases: TGTGCCAGCAGGCCGGGACGGGATAATTCACCCCTCCACTTT. This sequence encodes CASRPGRDNSPLHF. This chain joins TRBV27 and TRBJ1-6; D possibly corresponds to TRBD1 (5 bases). Trimming took off 6 bases at V and 5 bases at J, with 11 bases between the two ends. The CDR3 contains 14 residues. In germline, CDR1 is MNHEY, CDR2 SMNVEV (reference sequence).

The chain recombines TRBV11-3 with TRBJ2-3, with TRBD2 as a possible D gene (5 bases). The length of the CDR3 is 15 residues. V lost 4 bases and J 0 bases, leaving 11 bases between the germline ends. CDR1 SGHNT and CDR2 YENEEA come from the germline V gene. The CDR3 DNA reads as TGTGCCAGCAGCTATGGCCGGGGTAGCACAGATACGCAGTATTTT. Translation: CASSYGRGSTDTQYF.

This clone was detected only a few times. The CDR3 sequence: CASSRASSYNSPLHF. In DNA form, the CDR3 reads TGTGCCAGCAGTAGAGCGAGCTCCTATAATTCACCCCTCCACTTT. The rearrangement uses TRBV6-5 and TRBJ1-6; D unresolved. V lost 5 bases, J lost 0 bases, and 8 bases lay in between. In germline, CDR1 is MNHEY, CDR2 SVGAGI. The CDR3 runs 15 residues.

The rearrangement joins TRBV14 to TRBJ2-5; TRBD2 matches 9 bases. Germline V gene data show CDR1 as SGHDN and CDR2 as FVKESK. The CDR3 is 16 residues long. J lost 5 bases, V lost 1 base, and 8 bases had no gene match. CDR3 in amino acids: CASSQVQIAGVETQYF. CDR3 DNA sequence: TGTGCCAGCAGCCAAGTCCAAATAGCGGGGGTGGAGACCCAGTACTTC.

This CDR3 reads CASSQRGDSPYEQYF. CDR3 sequence (DNA): TGTGCCAGCAGCCAAAGGGGCGACAGCCCCTACGAGCAGTACTTC. This chain uses TRBV7-9 with TRBJ2-7; a possible D gene is TRBD1 (5 bases). This CDR3 region has 15 residues. The V end was cut by 5 bases, the J end by 2 bases, with 16 bases between. Germline V gene data show CDR1 as SEHNR and CDR2 as FQNEAQ (reference sequence).

The V call is TRBV5-1, the J call TRBJ2-3; 15 bases align to TRBD2. Looked up from germline, CDR1 is SGHRS and CDR2 is YFSETQ. V gave up 4 bases and J gave up 0 bases; unmatched junction bases: 3. The CDR3 is 17 residues long. CDR3 loop: CASSPGLAGGSTDTQYF. The CDR3 nucleotides are TGCGCCAGCAGCCCGGGACTAGCGGGGGGAAGCACAGATACGCAGTATTTT.

This clone was seen more than once but under ten times. V and J are TRBV18 and TRBJ1-1; D not resolved. CDR3 length: 14 residues. Trimming shortened V by 1 base and J by 1 base, and 7 bases separated the two germline ends. In germline, CDR1 is KGHSH, CDR2 LQKENI. The CDR3 sequence is CASSPLTENTEAFF. The DNA of the CDR3 is TGTGCCAGCTCACCACTCACTGAGAACACTGAAGCTTTCTTT.

The V call is TRBV5-5, the J call TRBJ2-7; TRBD1 or TRBD2 may be the D gene (6 bases each). The CDR3 covers 15 residues. Per germline, CDR1 SGHKS and CDR2 YYEKEE (reference sequence). V lost 4 bases to trimming and J lost 5 bases, with 19 bases between them. CDR3: CASSQARTGAHEQYF. The CDR3 coding sequence is TGTGCCAGCAGCCAGGCCCGGACGGGGGCGCACGAGCAGTACTTC.

The sample holds one count of this clone. The gene calls are TRBV11-3 and TRBJ2-3; 7 bases fit TRBD2. Germline V lookup: CDR1 SGHNT, CDR2 YENEEA. The CDR3 length is 15 residues. Germline trimming cut 3 bases from V and 2 bases from J; bases unmatched to any gene: 5. The CDR3 reads CASSLWGGLTDTQYF. CDR3 DNA: TGTGCCAGCAGCTTGTGGGGGGGACTCACAGATACGCAGTATTTT.

V is TRBV9 and J is TRBJ1-6; 7 bases agree with TRBD1. Germline V gene lookup returns CDR1 SGDLS and CDR2 YYNGEE. CDR3 length: 15 residues. V gave up 0 bases and J gave up 5 bases; unmatched junction bases: 2. CDR3 coding DNA: TGTGCCAGCAGCGTAGTTACAGGGGATAATTCACCCCTCCACTTT. This translates into CASSVVTGDNSPLHF.

The genes are TRBV4-2 and TRBJ2-7, with D possibly being TRBD2 (5 bases). The CDR3 loop spans 15 amino acids. Germline assignment: CDR1 LGHNA and CDR2 YNFKEQ. V lost 4 bases, J lost 0 bases, and 13 bases lay in between. The CDR3 DNA sequence: TGTGCCAGCAGCCCATCGGGTGAGGGCTCCTACGAGCAGTACTTC. It codes for CASSPSGEGSYEQYF.